This T cell receptor beta chain emerged from a study of Ad26.COV2.S vaccination and SARS-CoV-2 variants. The overall study: Ad26.COV2.S was injected intramuscularly once or twice, 56 days apart.

Study findings and constraints: Vaccinees showed greater spike-specific TCR breadth than placebo recipients. From the TCR breadth and depth analyses, total T cell responses may have been underestimated.

Specified treatment: approximately 18 received Ad26.COV2.S at low or high dose, single or two shots; about 5 received placebo; per-sample allocation not given. Sampling happened 63 days after the first vaccine or placebo injection. Produced via immunoSEQ multiplex PCR; TCRdb's table is partial and in-frame only. In the table there are around 450,000 clones, about 88% of which are singletons. The germline gives CDR1 SNHLY, CDR2 FYNNEI. Trimming cost V 4 bases and J 5 bases; bases outside gene matches: 11. The CDR3 length is 15 residues. Turning to this clone: The antigen is not known.

The clonotype comes from a person aged 18 to 65 who received the Ad26.COV2.S COVID-19 vaccine or a placebo. This specimen consisted of peripheral blood, obtained in a trial of Ad26.COV2.S vaccine versus placebo. The chain uses TRBV2 and TRBJ2-7; 7 nucleotides agree with TRBD1. The CDR3 spells CASSGLDRDVNEQYV. The CDR3 nucleotides are TGTGCCAGCAGTGGCCTCGACAGGGATGTAAACGAGCAGTACGTC.